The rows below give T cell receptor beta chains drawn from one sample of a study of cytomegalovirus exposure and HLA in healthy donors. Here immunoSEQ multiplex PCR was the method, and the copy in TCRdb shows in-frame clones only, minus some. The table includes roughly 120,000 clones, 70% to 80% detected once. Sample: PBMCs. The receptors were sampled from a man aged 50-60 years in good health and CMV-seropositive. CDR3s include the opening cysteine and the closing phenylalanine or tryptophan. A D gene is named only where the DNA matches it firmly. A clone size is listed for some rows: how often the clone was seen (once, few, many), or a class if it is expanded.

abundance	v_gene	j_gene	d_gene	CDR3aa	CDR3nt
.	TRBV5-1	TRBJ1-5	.	CASSLDNGVSDRPQHF	TGCGCCAGCAGCTTGGATAATGGTGTCAGCGATCGGCCCCAGCATTTT
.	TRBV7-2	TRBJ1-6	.	CASSFDVTGTYNSPLHF	TGTGCCAGCAGCTTTGATGTCACAGGGACCTATAATTCACCCCTCCACTTT
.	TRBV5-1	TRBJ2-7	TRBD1	CASSLEGQGIHEQYF	TGCGCCAGCAGCTTGGAAGGACAGGGGATCCACGAGCAGTACTTC
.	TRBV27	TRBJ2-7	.	CASSFQATPLYEQYF	TGTGCCAGCAGTTTTCAGGCTACACCCCTCTACGAGCAGTACTTC
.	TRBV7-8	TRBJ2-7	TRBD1	CASSLAGGGPYEQYF	TGTGCCAGCAGCTTAGCAGGGGGCGGCCCCTACGAGCAGTACTTC
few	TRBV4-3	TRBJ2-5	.	CASSQRGHLVGTQYF	TGCGCCAGCAGCCAGCGGGGGCACCTAGTGGGGACCCAGTACTTC
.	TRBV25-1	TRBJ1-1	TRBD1	CASSESYRGPTEAFF	TGTGCCAGCAGTGAATCTTACAGGGGACCCACTGAAGCTTTCTTT
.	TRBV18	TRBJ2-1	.	CASSESSWIGQFF	TGTGCCAGCTCAGAATCTAGCTGGATCGGGCAGTTCTTC
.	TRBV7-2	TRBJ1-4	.	CASSPVRGSGEKLFF	TGTGCCAGCAGCCCCGTACGGGGTAGCGGGGAAAAACTGTTTTTT
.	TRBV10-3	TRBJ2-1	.	CAISDLGRTDEQFF	TGTGCCATCAGTGACTTGGGGCGGACCGATGAGCAGTTCTTC
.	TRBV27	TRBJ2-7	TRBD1	CASSHSGGEQYF	TGTGCCAGCAGCCACTCAGGGGGCGAGCAGTACTTC
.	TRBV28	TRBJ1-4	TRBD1	CASRATGQAEKLFF	TGTGCCAGTAGGGCGACAGGGCAAGCTGAAAAACTGTTTTTT
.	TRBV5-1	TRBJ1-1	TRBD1	CASSLSVQGTTEAFF	TGCGCCAGCAGCTTGTCAGTACAGGGGACCACTGAAGCTTTCTTT
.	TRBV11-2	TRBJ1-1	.	CASLSGLNTEAFF	TGTGCCAGCCTTTCAGGGTTAAACACTGAAGCTTTCTTT
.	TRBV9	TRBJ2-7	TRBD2	CASSLGLAGTYEQYF	TGTGCCAGCAGCCTGGGACTAGCGGGAACGTACGAGCAGTACTTC
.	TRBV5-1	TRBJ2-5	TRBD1	CASSRQGTQETQYF	TGCGCCAGCAGCCGACAGGGGACCCAAGAGACCCAGTACTTC
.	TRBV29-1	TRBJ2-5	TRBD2	CSVEGAGRGGETQYF	TGCAGCGTTGAAGGGGCGGGGAGGGGTGGAGAGACCCAGTACTTC
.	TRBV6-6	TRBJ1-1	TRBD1	CASSSQQGVGTEAFF	TGTGCCAGCAGTTCCCAACAGGGGGTGGGCACTGAAGCTTTCTTT
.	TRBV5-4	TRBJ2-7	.	CASSPQGGSYEQYF	TGTGCCAGCAGCCCCCAGGGCGGTTCCTACGAGCAGTACTTC
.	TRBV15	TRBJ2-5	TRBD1	CATSRGTGGGETQYF	TGTGCCACCAGCAGAGGGACAGGGGGAGGAGAGACCCAGTACTTC
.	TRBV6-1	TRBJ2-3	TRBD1	CASTGQGTDTQYF	TGTGCCAGCACCGGACAGGGAACAGATACGCAGTATTTT
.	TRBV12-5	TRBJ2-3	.	CASAQDIITDTQYF	TGTGCTAGTGCCCAAGACATAATCACAGATACGCAGTATTTT
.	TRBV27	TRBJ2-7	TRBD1	CASTPTGTGGPYEQYF	TGTGCCAGCACTCCCACCGGGACAGGGGGGCCCTACGAGCAGTACTTC
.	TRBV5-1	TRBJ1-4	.	CASSLGGRGNEKLFF	TGCGCCAGCAGCTTGGGGGGGCGAGGTAATGAAAAACTGTTTTTT
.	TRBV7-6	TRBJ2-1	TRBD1	CASSRDRVGYNEQFF	TGTGCCAGCAGCCGGGACAGGGTGGGCTACAATGAGCAGTTCTTC
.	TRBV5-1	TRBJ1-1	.	CASSQPGFNTEAFF	TGCGCCAGCAGCCAACCGGGATTCAACACTGAAGCTTTCTTT